This is a list of T cell receptor beta chains from one sample in a study of blood T cell repertoires in COVID-19. Libraries were prepared by immunoSEQ multiplex PCR; TCRdb keeps only in-frame clonotypes and omits some of them. Here the sample spans some 250,000 clones, about 70% being singletons. The sequenced material came from peripheral blood. The receptors shown here come from a woman aged 80 or over with acute or convalescent COVID-19. Each CDR3 is given with its conserved first and last residue. The order of the fields is D gene, J gene, V gene, clone size, CDR3 protein, CDR3 DNA. The D gene is left open where the match is weak. Only some rows state a clone size, as once, few, many or a class for expanded clones.

>.|TRBJ2-3|TRBV18|.
CASSPGLNTDTQYF
TGTGCCAGCTCACCAGGTCTAAACACAGATACGCAGTATTTT
>TRBD1|TRBJ1-2|TRBV12-3/TRBV12-4|.
CASSLRQGDGYTF
TGTGCCAGCAGTTTACGACAGGGGGATGGCTACACCTTC
>TRBD1|TRBJ2-1|TRBV10-1|many
CASSYLRDRGQSEQFF
TGCGCCAGCAGTTACCTACGGGACAGGGGGCAAAGTGAGCAGTTCTTC
>TRBD2|TRBJ2-7|TRBV7-8|.
CASSSLTSGGTEQYF
TGTGCCAGCAGCTCCCTAACTAGCGGGGGGACCGAGCAGTACTTC
>.|TRBJ1-4|TRBV5-1|.
CASSLAGTGYSEKLFF
TGCGCCAGCAGCTTGGCGGGAACTGGGTATTCTGAAAAACTGTTTTTT
>TRBD1|TRBJ2-4|TRBV3-1/TRBV3-2|.
CASSQGGDRNIQYF
TGTGCCAGCAGCCAAGGGGGGGACAGGAACATTCAGTACTTC
>TRBD2|TRBJ2-3|TRBV7-2|.
CASSQRLRSGGNTDTQYF
TGTGCCAGCAGCCAACGACTGAGAAGCGGGGGGAACACAGATACGCAGTATTTT
>.|TRBJ1-6|TRBV5-4|.
CASSLVEGGNSPLHF
TGTGCCAGCAGCTTGGTCGAGGGAGGTAATTCACCCCTCCACTTT
>.|TRBJ1-6|TRBV6-2/TRBV6-3|.
CASSSRAYNSPLHF
TGTGCCAGCAGTTCCAGGGCGTATAATTCACCCCTCCACTTT
>TRBD2|TRBJ2-3|TRBV3-1/TRBV3-2|.
CASSQDSLAGNTQYF
TGTGCCAGCAGCCAAGATTCGCTAGCGGGGAATACGCAGTATTTT
>.|TRBJ2-5|TRBV9|.
CASSVAPGYQETQYF
TGTGCCAGCAGCGTAGCCCCAGGGTACCAAGAGACCCAGTACTTC
>TRBD1|TRBJ2-3|TRBV5-4|few
CASSLRTGVLTDTQYF
TGTGCCAGCAGCCTCCGGACAGGGGTTCTCACAGATACGCAGTATTTT
>TRBD1|TRBJ2-6|TRBV5-1|.
CASGTGASGANVLTF
TGCGCCAGCGGGACAGGGGCCTCTGGGGCCAACGTCCTGACTTTC
>.|TRBJ1-2|TRBV6-2/TRBV6-3|.
CASSYFTGSYGYTF
TGTGCCAGCAGTTATTTTACAGGTTCCTATGGCTACACCTTC
>.|TRBJ2-5|TRBV29-1|.
CSVGPGIVTQYF
TGCAGCGTTGGACCGGGTATTGTGACCCAGTACTTC
>.|TRBJ2-2|TRBV5-1|.
CASSRTGGTGELFF
TGCGCCAGCAGCAGAACAGGCGGTACCGGGGAGCTGTTTTTT
>TRBD1|TRBJ2-1|TRBV5-1|few
CASSLVIGQGYNEQFF
TGCGCCAGCAGCTTGGTGATTGGACAGGGGTACAATGAGCAGTTCTTC
>TRBD1|TRBJ1-2|TRBV19|.
CATTGDFGYTF
TGTGCCACCACAGGGGACTTTGGCTACACCTTC
>TRBD1|TRBJ1-2|TRBV2|.
CAIARQGNYGYTF
TGTGCCATCGCCAGACAGGGGAACTATGGCTACACCTTC
>.|TRBJ1-3|TRBV5-6|.
CASNAGGNTIYF
TGTGCCAGCAATGCGGGGGGAAACACCATATATTTT
>.|TRBJ1-1|TRBV14|few
CASSQGEGTEAFF
TGTGCCAGCAGCCAAGGGGAGGGCACTGAAGCTTTCTTT
>.|TRBJ2-7|TRBV19|few
CASSIVAGSAYEQYF
TGTGCCAGTAGTATAGTGGCAGGGTCTGCCTACGAGCAGTACTTC
>TRBD2|TRBJ2-3|TRBV5-1|.
CASSALASGGAIDTQYF
TGCGCCAGCAGCGCCTTAGCTAGCGGGGGGGCCATAGATACGCAGTATTTT
>TRBD2|TRBJ2-7|TRBV5-5|.
CASSLLAGGIRHEQYF
TGTGCCAGCAGCTTGCTTGCGGGGGGGATCAGGCACGAGCAGTACTTC
>TRBD1|TRBJ1-2|TRBV28|.
CASRSTGENYGYTF
TGTGCCAGCAGATCGACAGGGGAGAACTATGGCTACACCTTC
>TRBD1|TRBJ2-5|TRBV4-1|once
CASSQWGQGGEETQYF
TGCGCCAGCAGCCAATGGGGACAGGGGGGAGAAGAGACCCAGTACTTC
>.|TRBJ1-1|TRBV7-9|.
CASSRQGIAEAFF
TGTGCCAGCAGCAGGCAGGGTATCGCTGAAGCTTTCTTT
>.|TRBJ2-6|TRBV18|.
CASSTTGSGANVLTF
TGTGCCAGCTCAACGACAGGCTCTGGGGCCAACGTCCTGACTTTC
>.|TRBJ1-6|TRBV4-1|.
CASSQERRSAFNSPLHF
TGCGCCAGCAGCCAAGAGAGGAGGTCCGCCTTTAATTCACCCCTCCACTTT
>.|TRBJ1-6|TRBV15|.
CATSRDPPTGFSSPLHF
TGTGCCACCAGCAGAGATCCCCCGACGGGGTTTAGTTCACCCCTCCACTTT
>.|TRBJ1-2|TRBV5-1|.
CASSPRGGDGYTF
TGCGCCAGCAGCCCGCGGGGGGGTGATGGCTACACCTTC
>TRBD1|TRBJ2-2|TRBV19|.
CASSYRGGTGELFF
TGTGCCAGTAGTTACAGGGGTGGCACCGGGGAGCTGTTTTTT
>.|TRBJ1-5|TRBV7-9|.
CASSYGWEPQHF
TGTGCCAGCAGCTACGGGTGGGAGCCCCAGCATTTT
>.|TRBJ2-3|TRBV29-1|.
CSVEPGGPDTQYF
TGCAGCGTGGAGCCGGGGGGCCCAGATACGCAGTATTTT
>.|TRBJ1-2|TRBV6-5|once
CASSYLGAGGYGYTF
TGTGCCAGCAGTTACTTAGGCGCCGGGGGCTATGGCTACACCTTC
>.|TRBJ1-6|TRBV7-2|.
CASSLIRGGSPLHF
TGTGCCAGCAGCTTGATTAGGGGAGGTTCACCCCTCCACTTT
>TRBD1|TRBJ1-4|TRBV5-6|.
CASSSGQDFNEKLFF
TGTGCCAGCAGCTCCGGACAGGATTTTAATGAAAAACTGTTTTTT
>TRBD1|TRBJ2-7|TRBV4-2|.
CASSSTSTGGAYEQYF
TGTGCCAGCAGCTCCACTTCGACAGGGGGCGCCTACGAGCAGTACTTC
>TRBD2|TRBJ2-7|TRBV6-5|.
CASSYTGLAGRNEQYF
TGTGCCAGCAGTTACACGGGACTAGCGGGGAGGAACGAGCAGTACTTC
>TRBD1|TRBJ2-1|TRBV19|.
CASQGTGNNEQFF
TGTGCCAGCCAGGGGACAGGGAACAATGAGCAGTTCTTC
>.|TRBJ2-1|TRBV3-1/TRBV3-2|.
CASSQGSPNEQFF
TGTGCCAGCAGCCAAGGTAGCCCCAATGAGCAGTTCTTC
>.|TRBJ2-1|TRBV11-3|.
CASSLDRGGSSYNEQFF
TGTGCCAGCAGCTTAGATCGGGGAGGAAGCTCCTACAATGAGCAGTTCTTC
>.|TRBJ1-6|TRBV2|.
CASRLGDIRNSPLHF
TGTGCCAGCAGATTAGGGGACATCCGGAATTCACCCCTCCACTTT
>TRBD1|TRBJ1-5|TRBV19|few
CASTPTGVYNQPQHF
TGTGCCAGTACCCCGACAGGGGTCTACAATCAGCCCCAGCATTTT
>.|TRBJ1-2|TRBV2|.
CASSDDINYGYTF
TGTGCCAGCAGTGACGACATTAACTATGGCTACACCTTC
>.|TRBJ1-5|TRBV7-9|.
CASSLEGEGQPQHF
TGTGCCAGCAGCTTAGAGGGGGAGGGTCAGCCCCAGCATTTT
>.|TRBJ1-1|TRBV7-2|.
CASSQDTNTEAFF
TGTGCCAGTTCTCAGGACACGAACACTGAAGCTTTCTTT
>TRBD1|TRBJ1-2|TRBV19|.
CASTRGDRGSVYTF
TGTGCCAGTACCCGGGGGGACAGGGGATCGGTCTACACCTTC
>TRBD1|TRBJ1-4|TRBV28|.
CASSHPGQGAVAEKLFF
TGTGCCAGCAGTCATCCGGGACAGGGGGCCGTTGCTGAAAAACTGTTTTTT
>.|TRBJ2-1|TRBV6-1|many
CASSEPGSGYNEQFF
TGTGCCAGCAGTGAGCCCGGGAGTGGCTACAATGAGCAGTTCTTC
>TRBD1|TRBJ2-6|TRBV5-1|.
CASSLGTGTPGANVLTF
TGCGCCAGCAGCTTGGGGACAGGCACACCTGGGGCCAACGTCCTGACTTTC
>TRBD1|TRBJ2-7|TRBV2|once
CASSPTGDHEQYF
TGTGCCAGCAGTCCTACAGGGGACCACGAGCAGTACTTC
>.|TRBJ2-3|TRBV5-1|.
CASSLVGRTSTDTQYF
TGCGCCAGCAGCTTGGTAGGGAGAACTAGCACAGATACGCAGTATTTT